The clone carrying this TCR beta chain was picked up one time. This sample is drawn from a study of blood T cell repertoires in COVID-19. Overall study: Acute and convalescent COVID-19 specimens originated in the United States, Italy and Spain. PBMCs, B-cell-depleted T cells, or T cells were the source of the cDNA or gDNA that made up the material.

The protocol was immunoSEQ multiplex PCR, while the TCRdb copy is restricted to in-frame clones and leaves out a portion. The table includes tens of thousands of clones, roughly 90% detected once. This CDR3 has 15 amino acids. Trimming stripped 7 bases from V and 4 bases from J, with 17 bases between. In germline, CDR1 is MNHEY, CDR2 SVGAGI. J is TRBJ1-3 and V is TRBV6-5, with D possibly TRBD1 on 6 matching bases. The sample comprised peripheral blood. This sequence was found in a man between 60 and 75 years old with acute or convalescent COVID-19. The CDR3 DNA is TGTGCCAGCACCATGTCAGGGGCCGGGGGAAACACCATATATTTT. Translated: CASTMSGAGGNTIYF.